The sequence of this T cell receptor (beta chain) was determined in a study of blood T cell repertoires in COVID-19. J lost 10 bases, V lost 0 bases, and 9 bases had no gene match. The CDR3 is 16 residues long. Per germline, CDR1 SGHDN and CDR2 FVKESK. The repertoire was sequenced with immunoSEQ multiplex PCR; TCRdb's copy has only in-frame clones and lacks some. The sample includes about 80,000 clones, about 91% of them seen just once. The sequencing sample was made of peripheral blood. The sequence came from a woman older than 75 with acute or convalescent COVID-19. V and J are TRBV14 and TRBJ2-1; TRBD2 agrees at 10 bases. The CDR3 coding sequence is TGTGCCAGCAGCCAAGATCAAGGTAGCGGGGGGCTAGAGCAGTTCTTC. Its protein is CASSQDQGSGGLEQFF. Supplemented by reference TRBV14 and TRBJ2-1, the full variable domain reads EAGVTQFPSHSVIEKGQTVTLRCDPISGHDNLYWYRRVMGKEIKFLLHFVKESKQDESGMPNNRFLAERTGGTYSTLKVQPAELEDSGVYFCASSQDQGSGGLEQFFGPGTRLTVL.